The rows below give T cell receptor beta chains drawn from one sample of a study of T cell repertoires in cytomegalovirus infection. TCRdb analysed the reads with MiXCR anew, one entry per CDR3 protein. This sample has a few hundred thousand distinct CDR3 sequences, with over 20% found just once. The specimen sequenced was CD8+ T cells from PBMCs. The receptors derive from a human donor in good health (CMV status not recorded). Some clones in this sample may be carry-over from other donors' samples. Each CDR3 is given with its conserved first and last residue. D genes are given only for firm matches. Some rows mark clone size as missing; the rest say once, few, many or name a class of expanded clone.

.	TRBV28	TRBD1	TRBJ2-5	CASSPTGLLETQYF	TGTGCCAGCAGCCCGACAGGGTTGCTGGAGACCCAGTACTTC
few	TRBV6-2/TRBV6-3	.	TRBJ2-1	CASSDPGGNEQFF	TGTGCCAGCAGCGACCCGGGCGGGAATGAGCAGTTCTTC
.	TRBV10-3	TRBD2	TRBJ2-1	CAISPLAGNSYNEQFF	TGTGCCATCAGTCCGCTAGCGGGAAACTCCTACAATGAGCAGTTCTTC
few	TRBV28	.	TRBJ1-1	CASSLPRQVTNTEAFF	TGTGCCAGCAGTTTACCTCGACAGGTAACGAACACTGAAGCTTTCTTT
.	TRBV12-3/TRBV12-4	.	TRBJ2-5	CASSFYDEETQYF	TGTGCCAGCAGTTTTTACGACGAAGAGACCCAGTACTTC
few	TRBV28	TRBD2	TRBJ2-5	CASSLFTSGGRETQYF	TGTGCCAGCAGTTTATTTACTAGCGGGGGACGAGAGACCCAGTACTTC
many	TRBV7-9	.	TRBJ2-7	CASSLQGSSYEQYF	TGTGCCAGCAGCTTACAGGGGAGCTCCTACGAGCAGTACTTC
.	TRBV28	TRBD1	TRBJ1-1	CASSPDRGASGEAFF	TGTGCCAGCAGTCCAGACAGGGGCGCATCCGGTGAAGCTTTCTTT
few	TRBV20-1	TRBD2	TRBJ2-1	CRATSGGAGSYNEQFF	TGCAGGGCAACTAGCGGGGGGGCAGGTTCCTACAATGAGCAGTTCTTC
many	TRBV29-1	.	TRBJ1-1	CSVAMNTEAFF	TGCAGCGTTGCGATGAACACTGAAGCTTTCTTT
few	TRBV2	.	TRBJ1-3	CATSGQISGNTIYF	TGTGCCACCTCGGGACAAATCTCTGGAAACACCATATATTTT
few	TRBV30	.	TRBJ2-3	CAWSVMAVTTDTQYF	TGTGCCTGGAGTGTAATGGCAGTCACCACAGATACGCAGTATTTT
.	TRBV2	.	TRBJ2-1	CASSEFPRPGNEQFF	TGTGCCAGCAGTGAATTCCCCCGACCTGGGAATGAGCAGTTCTTC
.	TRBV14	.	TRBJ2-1	CASRPLGENEQFF	TGTGCCAGCAGACCACTGGGGGAGAATGAGCAGTTCTTC
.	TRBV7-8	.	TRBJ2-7	CASSQQEGGSYEQYF	TGTGCCAGCAGCCAACAGGAGGGGGGATCCTACGAGCAGTACTTC
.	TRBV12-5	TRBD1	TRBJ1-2	CASGLTTGSYGYTF	TGTGCTAGTGGTTTGACGACAGGGAGCTATGGCTACACCTTC
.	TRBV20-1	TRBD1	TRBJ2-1	CSAMDRASYNEQFF	TGCAGTGCTATGGACAGGGCCTCCTACAATGAGCAGTTCTTC
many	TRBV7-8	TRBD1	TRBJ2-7	CASGGGAGGLRFYEQYF	TGTGCCAGCGGAGGGGGTGCAGGGGGCCTGCGGTTCTACGAGCAGTACTTC
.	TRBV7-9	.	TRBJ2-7	CASSGQGRVSYEQYF	TGTGCCAGCAGCGGACAAGGGCGGGTCTCCTACGAGCAGTACTTC
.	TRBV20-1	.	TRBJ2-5	CSPGDKNSVGGAETQYF	TGCAGTCCAGGGGATAAAAACTCGGTCGGCGGGGCAGAGACCCAGTACTTC
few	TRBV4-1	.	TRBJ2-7	CASSQAPGTYSYEQYF	TGCGCCAGCAGCCAAGCGCCCGGGACATACTCCTACGAGCAGTACTTC
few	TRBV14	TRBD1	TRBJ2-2	CASSPLTGINTGELFF	TGTGCCAGCAGCCCTTTGACAGGGATTAACACCGGGGAGCTGTTTTTT
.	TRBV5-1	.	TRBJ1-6	CASSLGRRDNSPLHF	TGCGCCAGCAGCTTGGGGAGGAGGGACAATTCACCCCTCCACTTT
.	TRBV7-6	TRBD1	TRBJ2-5	CASSSLWGTGEETQYF	TGTGCCAGCAGCTCGCTTTGGGGGACAGGGGAAGAGACCCAGTACTTC
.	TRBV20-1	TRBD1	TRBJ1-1	CSAWTGGHTEAFF	TGCAGTGCCTGGACAGGGGGTCACACTGAAGCTTTCTTT
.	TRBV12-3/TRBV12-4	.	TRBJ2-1	CASSLSNRLLF	TGTGCCAGCAGCCTTTCAAACCGTCTTCTCTTC
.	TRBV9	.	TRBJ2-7	CASSVAVGSSYEQYF	TGTGCCAGCAGCGTAGCAGTGGGGAGCAGCTACGAGCAGTACTTC
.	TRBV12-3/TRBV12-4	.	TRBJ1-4	CASNSGGGEKLFF	TGTGCCAGCAACAGTGGGGGTGGTGAAAAACTGTTTTTT
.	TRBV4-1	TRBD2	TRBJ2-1	CASSQTSGDRNEQFF	TGCGCCAGCAGCCAAACTAGCGGGGACCGCAATGAGCAGTTCTTC
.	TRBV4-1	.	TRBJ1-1	CASSQEGGPHRMVLTEAFF	TGCGCCAGCAGCCAAGAGGGGGGACCCCATAGGATGGTTCTTACTGAAGCTTTCTTT
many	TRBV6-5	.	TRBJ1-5	CASRTGFGNQPQHF	TGTGCCAGCAGGACCGGGTTTGGCAATCAGCCCCAGCATTTT
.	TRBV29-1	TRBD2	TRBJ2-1	CSVLTSGGNYNEQFF	TGCAGCGTTTTGACTAGCGGGGGAAACTACAATGAGCAGTTCTTC
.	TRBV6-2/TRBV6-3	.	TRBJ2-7	CASRPSLGLYEQYF	TGTGCCAGCAGGCCCAGCCTGGGGTTATACGAGCAGTACTTC
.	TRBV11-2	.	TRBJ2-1	CASSRPLGDNEQFF	TGTGCCAGCAGCCGCCCACTCGGGGACAATGAGCAGTTCTTC
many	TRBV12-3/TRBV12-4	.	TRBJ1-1	CASSSGEFSPNTEAFF	TGTGCCAGCAGTTCGGGGGAATTTTCGCCAAACACTGAAGCTTTCTTT
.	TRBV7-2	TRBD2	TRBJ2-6	CASSITSGGVRVSGANVLTF	TGTGCCAGCAGCATAACTAGCGGGGGGGTTAGGGTCTCTGGGGCCAACGTCCTGACTTTC
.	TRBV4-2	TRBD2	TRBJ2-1	CASSPRGYDGEQFF	TGTGCCAGCAGCCCGCGGGGGTACGATGGTGAGCAGTTCTTC
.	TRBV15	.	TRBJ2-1	CATSGWASVSYNEQFF	TGTGCCACCAGCGGATGGGCGTCGGTCTCCTACAATGAGCAGTTCTTC
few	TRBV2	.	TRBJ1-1	CASSEPLNTANTEAFF	TGTGCCAGCAGTGAGCCCCTTAACACAGCGAACACTGAAGCTTTCTTT
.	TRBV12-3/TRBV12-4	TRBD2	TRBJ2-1	CASSLGLAGGLYEQFF	TGTGCCAGCAGCCTGGGACTAGCGGGGGGGCTATATGAGCAGTTCTTC
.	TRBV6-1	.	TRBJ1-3	CASSMDQSPGNTIYF	TGTGCCAGCAGCATGGACCAGTCCCCTGGAAACACCATATATTTT
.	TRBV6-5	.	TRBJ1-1	CASSYNGDPEAFF	TGTGCCAGCAGTTACAACGGGGACCCTGAAGCTTTCTTT
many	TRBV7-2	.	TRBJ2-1	CASSLNRPTSYNEQFF	TGTGCCAGCAGCTTAAATCGCCCCACCTCCTACAATGAGCAGTTCTTC
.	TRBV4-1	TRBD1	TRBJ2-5	CASSQGWTGPQETQYF	TGCGCCAGCAGCCAAGGATGGACAGGGCCCCAAGAGACCCAGTACTTC
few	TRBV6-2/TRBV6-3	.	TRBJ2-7	CASSYLPNEQYF	TGTGCCAGCAGTTACCTGCCGAACGAGCAGTACTTC
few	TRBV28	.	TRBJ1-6	CASSRGDSPLHF	TGTGCCAGCAGTAGGGGTGATTCACCCCTCCACTTT